This T cell receptor beta chain derives from a study of T cells after yellow fever vaccination. At the level of the study: Fractions containing few cells were prepared with SMART-Seq v4 Ultra Low Input. Findings and caveats of the study: Re-detected after boosting: most primary clones, almost 98% of CD4 and less than 90% of CD8. Contamination of FACS-sorted repertoires by abundant clonotypes from the bulk population could occur.

TCRdb recomputed calls from the 5' RACE reads with MiXCR, one row per CDR3 protein. Altogether 300,000 to 400,000 distinct CDR3 sequences are present, approximately 9% being singletons, with the ten largest covering roughly 18%. With V trimmed by 3 bases and J by 6 bases, 3 bases remained unmatched. CDR1 and CDR2 (germline): SGHTA, FQGNSA. This CDR3 has 13 amino acids. This clonotype was found many times. What it binds is not known. Source: PBMCs, taken on the day of the first yellow fever vaccination. V gene TRBV7-2 combines with J gene TRBJ2-3; 7 bases are shared with TRBD1. This TCR derives from a man aged 18 to 30 who received the YFV17D yellow fever vaccine. The CDR3 is CASSFRRGDTQYF. The CDR3 coding sequence is TGTGCCAGCAGCTTCCGCAGGGGGGATACGCAGTATTTT.